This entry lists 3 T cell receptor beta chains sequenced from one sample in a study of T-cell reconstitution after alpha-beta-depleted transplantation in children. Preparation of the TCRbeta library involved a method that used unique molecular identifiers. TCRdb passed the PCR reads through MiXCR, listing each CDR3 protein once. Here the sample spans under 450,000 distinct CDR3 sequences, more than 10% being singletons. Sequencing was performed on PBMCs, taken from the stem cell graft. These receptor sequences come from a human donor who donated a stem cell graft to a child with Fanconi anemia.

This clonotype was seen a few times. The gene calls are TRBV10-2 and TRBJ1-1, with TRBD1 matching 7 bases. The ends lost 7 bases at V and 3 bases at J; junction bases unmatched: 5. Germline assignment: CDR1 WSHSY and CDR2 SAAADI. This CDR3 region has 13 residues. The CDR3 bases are TGCGCCAGCACAGGCAGGGGGGACACTGAAGCTTTCTTT. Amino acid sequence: CASTGRGDTEAFF.

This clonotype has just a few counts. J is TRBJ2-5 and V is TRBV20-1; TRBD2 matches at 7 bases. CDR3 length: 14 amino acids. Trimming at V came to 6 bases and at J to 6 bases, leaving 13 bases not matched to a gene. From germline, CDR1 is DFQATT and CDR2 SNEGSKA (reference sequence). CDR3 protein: CSAAALGGRKTQYF. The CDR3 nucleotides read TGCAGTGCCGCGGCCCTCGGGGGGAGGAAGACCCAGTACTTC.

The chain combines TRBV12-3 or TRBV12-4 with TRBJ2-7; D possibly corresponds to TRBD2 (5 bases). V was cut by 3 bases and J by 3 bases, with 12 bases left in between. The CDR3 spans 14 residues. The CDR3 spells CASSLSGEGYEQYF. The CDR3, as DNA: TGTGCCAGCAGTTTGTCAGGAGAGGGCTACGAGCAGTACTTC.